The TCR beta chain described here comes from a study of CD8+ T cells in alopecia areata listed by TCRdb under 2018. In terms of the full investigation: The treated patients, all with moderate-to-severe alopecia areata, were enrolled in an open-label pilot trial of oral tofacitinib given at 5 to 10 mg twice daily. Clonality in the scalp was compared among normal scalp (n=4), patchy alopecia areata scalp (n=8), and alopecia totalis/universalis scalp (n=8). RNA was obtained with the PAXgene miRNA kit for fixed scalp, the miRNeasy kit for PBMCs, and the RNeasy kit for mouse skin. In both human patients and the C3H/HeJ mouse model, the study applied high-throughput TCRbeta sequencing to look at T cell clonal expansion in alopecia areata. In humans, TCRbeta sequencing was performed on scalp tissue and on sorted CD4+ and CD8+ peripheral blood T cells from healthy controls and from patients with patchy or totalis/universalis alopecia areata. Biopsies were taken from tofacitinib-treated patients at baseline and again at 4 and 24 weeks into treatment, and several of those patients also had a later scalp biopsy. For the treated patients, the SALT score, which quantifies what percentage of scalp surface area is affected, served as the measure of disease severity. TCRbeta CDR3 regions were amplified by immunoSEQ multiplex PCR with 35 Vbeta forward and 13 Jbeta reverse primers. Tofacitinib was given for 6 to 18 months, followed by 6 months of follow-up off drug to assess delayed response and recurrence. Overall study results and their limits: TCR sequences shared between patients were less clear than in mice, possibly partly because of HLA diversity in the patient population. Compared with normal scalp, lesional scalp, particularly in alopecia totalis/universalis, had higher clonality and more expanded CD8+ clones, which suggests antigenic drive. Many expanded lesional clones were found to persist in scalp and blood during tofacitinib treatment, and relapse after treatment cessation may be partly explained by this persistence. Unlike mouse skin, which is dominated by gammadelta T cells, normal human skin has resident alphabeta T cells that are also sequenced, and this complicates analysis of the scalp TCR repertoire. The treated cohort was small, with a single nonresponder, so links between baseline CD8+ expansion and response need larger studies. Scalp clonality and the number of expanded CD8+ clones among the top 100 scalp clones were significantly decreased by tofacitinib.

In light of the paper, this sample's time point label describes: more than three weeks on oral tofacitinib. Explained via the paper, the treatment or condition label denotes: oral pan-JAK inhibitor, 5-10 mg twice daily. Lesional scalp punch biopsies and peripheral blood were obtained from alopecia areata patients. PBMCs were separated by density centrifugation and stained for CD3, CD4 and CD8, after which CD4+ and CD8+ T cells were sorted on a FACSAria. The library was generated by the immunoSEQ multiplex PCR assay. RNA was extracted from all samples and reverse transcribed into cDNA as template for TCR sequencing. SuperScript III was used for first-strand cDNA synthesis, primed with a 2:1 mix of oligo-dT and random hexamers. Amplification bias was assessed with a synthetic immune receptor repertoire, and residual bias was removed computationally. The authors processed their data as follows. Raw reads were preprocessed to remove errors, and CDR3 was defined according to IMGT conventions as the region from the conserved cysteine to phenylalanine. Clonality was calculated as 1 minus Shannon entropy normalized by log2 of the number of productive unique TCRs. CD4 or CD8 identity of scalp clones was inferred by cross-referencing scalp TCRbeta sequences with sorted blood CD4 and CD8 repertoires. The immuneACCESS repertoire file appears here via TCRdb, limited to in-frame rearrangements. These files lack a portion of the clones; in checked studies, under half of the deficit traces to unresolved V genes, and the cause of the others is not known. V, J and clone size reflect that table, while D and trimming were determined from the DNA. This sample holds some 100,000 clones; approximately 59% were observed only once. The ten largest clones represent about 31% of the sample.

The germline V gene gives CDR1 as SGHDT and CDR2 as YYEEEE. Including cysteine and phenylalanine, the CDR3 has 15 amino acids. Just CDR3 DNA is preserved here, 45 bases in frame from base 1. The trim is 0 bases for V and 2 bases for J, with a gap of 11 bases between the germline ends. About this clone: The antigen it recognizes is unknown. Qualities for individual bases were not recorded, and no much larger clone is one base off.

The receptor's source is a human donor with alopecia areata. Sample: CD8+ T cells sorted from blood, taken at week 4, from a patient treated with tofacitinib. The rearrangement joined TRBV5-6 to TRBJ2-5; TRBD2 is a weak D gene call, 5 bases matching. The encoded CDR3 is CASSLGGWRQETQYF. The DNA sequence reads TGTGCCAGCAGCTTGGGCGGGTGGCGGCAAGAGACCCAGTACTTC.